The 3 T cell receptor beta chains below all came from one sample that was sequenced in a study of blood T cell repertoires in COVID-19. Profiling relied on immunoSEQ multiplex PCR, and the TCRdb table lists in-frame clones only, not all of them. This sample yields fewer than 50,000 clones, of which roughly 90% are seen a single time; almost 4% belongs to the top ten. The sample consisted of peripheral blood. These receptors all stem from a human donor in a cohort sampled during active COVID-19.

The chain couples TRBV4-1 to TRBJ2-7, with D possibly matching TRBD2 (5 bases). Trimming took off 8 bases at V and 7 bases at J, with 21 bases between the two ends. The CDR3 totals 14 residues. Germline V gene sequence: CDR1 MGHRA, CDR2 YSYEKL. As DNA, the CDR3 is TGCGCCAGCCGGTCGAGGGTCCTCTCACAGGAGCAGTACTTC. Translating gives CASRSRVLSQEQYF.

The V gene is TRBV9, the J gene TRBJ2-7; 9 bases map to TRBD1. The trim removed 7 bases at V and 6 bases at J, leaving 14 bases unmatched. CDR1 is SGDLS, CDR2 YYNGEE, per germline. The CDR3 loop spans 15 amino acids. The CDR3 sequence: CASSTVQGAASEQYF. CDR3 DNA sequence: TGTGCCAGCTCTACCGTACAGGGGGCAGCCTCCGAGCAGTACTTC.

The rearrangement joins TRBV28 to TRBJ2-3, with 13 positions matching TRBD2. The junction had 2 bases not matched to a gene; V was cut back by 4 bases and J by 1 base. The CDR3 contains 16 residues. CDR1 and CDR2 (germline): MDHEN, SYDVKM. Here the CDR3 DNA reads TGTGCCAGCAGTTCCGGACTAGCGGGAGGCACAGATACGCAGTATTTT. This gives the protein CASSSGLAGGTDTQYF.